A selection of T cell receptor beta chains follows, all from one sample in a study of T cell responses to AZD1222 COVID-19 vaccine. The repertoire was sequenced with immunoSEQ multiplex PCR; TCRdb's copy has only in-frame clones and lacks some. The table lists about 150,000 clones, around 87% of them singletons, with 6% to 8% in the top ten. Sequences were derived from peripheral blood, sampled on day 0 of AZD1222 vaccination. The receptors here all came from an adult in good health. CDR3s include the opening cysteine and the closing phenylalanine or tryptophan. D genes are given only for firm matches. Part of the rows lack a size; the others show once, few, many or a class for expanded clones.

V	J	size	D	length	DNA	CDR3
TRBV6-5	TRBJ2-2	-	TRBD1	14	TGTGCCAGCAATACAGGGGCGAACACCGGGGAGCTGTTTTTT	CASNTGANTGELFF
TRBV19	TRBJ2-5	-	TRBD2	19	TGTGCCAGTAGTATTACCCCGACTAGCGGGATATCGTACCAAGAGACCCAGTACTTC	CASSITPTSGISYQETQYF
TRBV7-9	TRBJ2-3	-	-	13	TGTGCCAGCAGCCCCCGAGGTCCAGATACGCAGTATTTT	CASSPRGPDTQYF
TRBV4-1	TRBJ1-6	-	-	17	TGCGCCAGCAGCCAAGCAGATCTCAGCTCCTATAATTCACCCCTCCACTTT	CASSQADLSSYNSPLHF
TRBV19	TRBJ2-1	-	-	13	TGTGCCAGTAGTACCGCAGGATTCGCGGAGCAGTTCTTC	CASSTAGFAEQFF
TRBV19	TRBJ2-3	-	-	13	TGTGCCAGTATTGGAATTGAAACAGATACGCAGTATTTT	CASIGIETDTQYF
TRBV6-5	TRBJ1-6	-	-	16	TGTGCCAGCAGTTACCTGGCGGGGGCAGGAAATTCACCCCTCCACTTT	CASSYLAGAGNSPLHF
TRBV5-1	TRBJ1-4	-	-	16	TGCGCCAGCAGCTTGAGGGCCGGGGGGACTAATGAAAAACTGTTTTTT	CASSLRAGGTNEKLFF
TRBV18	TRBJ1-1	-	-	14	TGTGCCAGCTCACCACTCGGGCGCGGCACTGAAGCTTTCTTT	CASSPLGRGTEAFF
TRBV18	TRBJ1-1	-	TRBD1	17	TGTGCCAGCTCACGGTCAGGGCCAAGGGGGCCAGACACTGAAGCTTTCTTT	CASSRSGPRGPDTEAFF
TRBV20-1	TRBJ2-5	-	-	11	TGCAGTGGTAGGGCCTTCGGGACCCAGTACTTC	CSGRAFGTQYF
TRBV6-6	TRBJ2-7	few	TRBD1	16	TGTGCCAGCAGCCGACAAGGACAGGGCGTCTCCTACGAGCAGTACTTC	CASSRQGQGVSYEQYF
TRBV5-1	TRBJ2-5	once	-	15	TGCGCCAGCAGCTTTAGACAGCCCTCACAAGAGACCCAGTACTTC	CASSFRQPSQETQYF
TRBV5-1	TRBJ1-4	-	-	13	TGCGCCAGCAGTTCTGAGGGATCTGAAAAACTGTTTTTT	CASSSEGSEKLFF
TRBV27	TRBJ1-3	-	-	15	TGTGCCAGCAGTTTATCTGGCAGGGATGGAAACACCATATATTTT	CASSLSGRDGNTIYF
TRBV9	TRBJ2-7	-	TRBD1	16	TGTGCCAGCAGCGCCACCGGGACAGGGCTCAACAACGAGCAGTACTTC	CASSATGTGLNNEQYF
TRBV6-5	TRBJ1-1	-	-	13	TGTGCCAGCAGTTACAAGGACAGCACGGAAGCTTTCTTT	CASSYKDSTEAFF
TRBV28	TRBJ1-5	-	-	17	TGTGCCAGCAGTTTACCAGGGACGGACTATAGCAATCAGCCCCAGCATTTT	CASSLPGTDYSNQPQHF
TRBV9	TRBJ1-6	-	-	14	TGTGCCAGCAGCTGGGACATTGATAATTCACCCCTCCACTTT	CASSWDIDNSPLHF
TRBV28	TRBJ2-7	-	TRBD2	17	TGTGCCAGCAGTCTAGGACTAGCGGGGGCCGTCACCTACGAGCAGTACTTC	CASSLGLAGAVTYEQYF
TRBV21-1	TRBJ2-5	-	-	17	TGTGCCAGCAGCGTCGGTTACGGGGTAGCGGGGGAAGAGACCCAGTACTTC	CASSVGYGVAGEETQYF
TRBV5-1	TRBJ2-3	-	-	14	TGCGCCAGCAGCCCCGACAGAAGCACAGATACGCAGTATTTT	CASSPDRSTDTQYF
TRBV20-1	TRBJ2-1	-	-	15	TGCAGTGCTAGTCCGGGGGGCTTAGTGTACAATGAGCAGTTCTTC	CSASPGGLVYNEQFF
TRBV6-2/TRBV6-3	TRBJ2-7	-	TRBD2	16	TGTGCCAGCAGTGAGGAGCGGGGGACTACCTACTACGAGCAGTACTTC	CASSEERGTTYYEQYF
TRBV5-6	TRBJ1-5	-	-	13	TGTGCCAGCAGCTCGCGACTAGGGCAGCCCCAGCATTTT	CASSSRLGQPQHF
TRBV11-2	TRBJ2-2	-	-	16	TGTGCCAGCAGCCGCACTAGTGATCGGAACACCGGGGAGCTGTTTTTT	CASSRTSDRNTGELFF
TRBV11-2	TRBJ2-3	-	-	15	TGTGCCAGCAGCCAGACACCAGGATTCACAGATACGCAGTATTTT	CASSQTPGFTDTQYF
TRBV2	TRBJ1-3	-	TRBD1	14	TGTGCCACCGAGGACAGGCACTCTGGAAACACCATATATTTT	CATEDRHSGNTIYF
TRBV30	TRBJ2-7	-	-	13	TGTGCCTGGAGTTTAGGGAGCTTGGGCGAGCAGTACTTC	CAWSLGSLGEQYF
TRBV14	TRBJ1-2	-	-	17	TGTGCCAGCAGCCAAGATTACCCCCAAACAGTGTTCTATGGCTACACCTTC	CASSQDYPQTVFYGYTF
TRBV19	TRBJ1-4	-	-	14	TGTGCCAGTAGTATAGGCAGGGTTGGTGAAAAACTGTTTTTT	CASSIGRVGEKLFF
TRBV15	TRBJ2-5	-	-	14	TGTGCCACCAGCAGAGACGTCCCAGCGGAGACCCAGTACTTC	CATSRDVPAETQYF
TRBV7-9	TRBJ1-2	-	-	15	TGTGCCAGCAGCGAAGCCGGACGAACAGACTATGGCTACACCTTC	CASSEAGRTDYGYTF
TRBV10-2	TRBJ2-5	-	-	12	TGCGCCAGCTGGGTTCCGCAAGAGACCCAGTACTTC	CASWVPQETQYF
TRBV5-5	TRBJ2-4	-	TRBD2	13	TGTGCCAGCAGCTTGGCGGGAGGGGAGATTCAGTACTTC	CASSLAGGEIQYF
TRBV6-5	TRBJ1-5	-	TRBD1	14	TGTGCCAGCACGGGACAGTATAGCAATCAGCCCCAGCATTTT	CASTGQYSNQPQHF
TRBV28	TRBJ2-5	many	-	15	TGTGCCAGCAGTTTGGTGGGGGGGGGCAAGGAGACCCAGTACTTC	CASSLVGGGKETQYF
TRBV3-1/TRBV3-2	TRBJ1-1	-	-	13	TGTGCCAGCAGCCAAGATCTAAAGGGAGAAGCTTTCTTT	CASSQDLKGEAFF